This TCR beta chain was captured by sequencing in a study of T-cell reconstitution after alpha-beta-depleted transplantation in children. Study-level results: Expanded clones from the graft, numbering several hundred, reportedly supplied alpha-beta T cells about two months after transplant.

With 3 bases removed from V and 1 base from J, the gap between germline ends came to 13 bases. The CDR3 runs 15 residues. CDR1 is LNHDA and CDR2 is SQIVND in the germline V gene (reference sequence). A TCRbeta library incorporating unique molecular identifiers was prepared. TCRdb recomputed calls from the PCR reads with MiXCR, one row per CDR3 protein. Of approximately 200,000 distinct CDR3 sequences listed, roughly 6.3% are singletons. This clonotype was seen many times. Its target is not known. Sample: PBMCs, taken before TCRalphabeta/CD19-depleted stem cell transplant. This clonotype was obtained from a girl in the first two years of life with combined immunodeficiency, due to receive a stem cell transplant. The rearrangement uses TRBV19 and TRBJ2-7; D call uncertain. The CDR3 DNA follows: TGTGCCAGTAGTATCCATGGGGTAGGGTCCTACGAGCAGTACTTC. Its protein is CASSIHGVGSYEQYF.